This T cell receptor (beta chain) was recovered during a study of T-cell reconstitution after alpha-beta-depleted transplantation in children. This CDR3 contains 14 residues. Germline lookup yields CDR1 MNHNS and CDR2 SASEGT. V was cut by 7 bases and J by 6 bases, with 16 bases left in between. Unique molecular identifiers were incorporated when the TCRbeta library was constructed. From the PCR reads, TCRdb called clonotypes with MiXCR, one entry per CDR3 protein. The sample shows about 540,000 distinct CDR3 sequences, around 19% of them seen only once. The V call is TRBV6-1, the J call TRBJ2-1, with D hard to call. The sequence was collected from a human donor who donated a stem cell graft to a child with acute lymphoblastic leukemia. The source was PBMCs from the stem cell graft donor, collected from the stem cell graft. This CDR3 is CASNGLTKSNEQFF. The CDR3 DNA sequence: TGTGCCAGCAATGGGCTTACCAAAAGCAATGAGCAGTTCTTC.